This T cell receptor (beta chain) was documented in a study of spatial heterogeneity in lung cancer. The V end lost 5 bases, the J end lost 8 bases, and 16 bases lay between the germline ends. From germline, CDR1 is SGHTA and CDR2 FQGNSA. The CDR3 loop spans 15 amino acids. TCRdb fed the 5' RACE reads into MiXCR, producing one record per CDR3 protein. The sample gives more than 85,000 distinct CDR3 sequences, approximately 8.6% of which show up once; 6.9% is in the top ten. As for time point: sample taken at primary tumor resection. Tumor, nontumor lung or frozen PBMC supplied whole RNA, sequenced without sorting. This clonotype was picked up many times.

V and J are TRBV7-2 and TRBJ1-6, with TRBD1 as a possible D gene (5 bases). The sequencing used PBMCs, collected at surgery. The clonotype was recovered from a male donor with early-stage non-small cell lung cancer. DNA of the CDR3: TGTGCCAGCAGCGAGAGGGGTTTCCCAGATTCACCCCTCCACTTT. Its protein product is CASSERGFPDSPLHF.